Listed below are T cell receptor beta chains from one sample, sequenced in a study of T cells after yellow fever vaccination. TCRdb itself ran the 5' RACE reads through MiXCR, one entry per CDR3 protein. The profile shows roughly 340,000 distinct CDR3 sequences, 8.7% of them singletons. The sequences come from PBMCs, collected on the day of the first yellow fever vaccination. The origin of the receptors is a man aged 18 to 30 who received the YFV17D yellow fever vaccine. The CDR3 runs from the conserved cysteine through the conserved F or W. The D gene is left open where the match is weak. Size is omitted from some rows. Given values are once, few, many or a class for expanded clones.

>-|TRBV24-1|TRBJ2-5|many
CATSDLGQGDQETQYF
TGTGCCACCAGTGATCTGGGGCAGGGCGACCAAGAGACCCAGTACTTC
>-|TRBV27|TRBJ1-1|few
CASRYIGWDTEAFF
TGTGCCAGCAGATACATCGGGTGGGACACTGAAGCTTTCTTT
>TRBD2|TRBV18|TRBJ2-3|few
CASSDGLAGADTQYF
TGTGCCAGCTCGGACGGACTAGCGGGGGCAGATACGCAGTATTTT
>-|TRBV6-1|TRBJ2-4|many
CASTPPTKNIQYF
TGTGCCAGCACTCCCCCAACCAAAAACATTCAGTACTTC
>TRBD1|TRBV12-3/TRBV12-4|TRBJ1-2|few
CASSFQGALSGYTF
TGTGCCAGCAGTTTCCAGGGGGCGCTTAGTGGCTACACCTTC
>-|TRBV7-2|TRBJ1-1|many
CASSFGSPNTEAFF
TGTGCCAGCAGCTTTGGAAGCCCGAACACTGAAGCTTTCTTT
>-|TRBV5-6|TRBJ1-2|many
CASSLRPTGTGSNYGYTF
TGTGCCAGCAGCCTCCGACCCACCGGGACTGGATCTAACTATGGCTACACCTTC
>-|TRBV20-1|TRBJ1-2|-
CSARDYGAYGYTF
TGCAGTGCTAGAGACTACGGGGCCTATGGCTACACCTTC
>TRBD2|TRBV7-2|TRBJ2-1|many
CASSPGLAGNNEQFF
TGTGCCAGCAGCCCCGGACTAGCGGGGAACAATGAGCAGTTCTTC
>-|TRBV30|TRBJ1-5|-
CAWSVGVAGNQPQHF
TGTGCCTGGAGTGTCGGGGTCGCTGGCAATCAGCCCCAGCATTTT
>TRBD2|TRBV11-1|TRBJ2-1|-
CASSSGLAGAISYNEQFF
TGTGCCAGCAGCTCTGGACTAGCGGGGGCGATCTCCTACAATGAGCAGTTCTTC
>-|TRBV5-1|TRBJ2-2|few
CASSATGTFTGELFF
TGCGCCAGCAGCGCGACCGGGACTTTTACCGGGGAGCTGTTTTTT
>-|TRBV24-1|TRBJ2-2|-
CATSDAGTFDTGELFF
TGTGCCACCAGTGACGCCGGGACGTTCGACACCGGGGAGCTGTTTTTT
>TRBD1|TRBV7-3|TRBJ1-2|few
CASSFGQGAGGYTF
TGTGCCAGCAGCTTCGGACAGGGGGCGGGGGGCTACACCTTC
>-|TRBV20-1|TRBJ2-1|-
CSANFRGNEQFF
TGCAGTGCTAATTTCAGGGGAAATGAGCAGTTCTTC
>-|TRBV7-2|TRBJ1-4|-
CASTTPRDEKLFF
TGTGCCAGCACCACGCCCAGGGACGAAAAACTGTTTTTT
>-|TRBV25-1|TRBJ2-3|few
CASSDFQGFTDTQYF
TGTGCCAGCAGTGATTTCCAGGGCTTCACAGATACGCAGTATTTT
>-|TRBV7-3|TRBJ2-1|once
CASSLKSVSNEQFF
TGTGCCAGCAGCTTAAAATCCGTATCCAATGAGCAGTTCTTC
>-|TRBV5-4|TRBJ2-5|few
CASSLSDVEETQYF
TGTGCCAGCAGCTTATCCGACGTTGAGGAGACCCAGTACTTC
>TRBD2|TRBV5-6|TRBJ2-3|-
CASSSLGGGGADTQYF
TGTGCCAGCAGCTCACTCGGGGGCGGGGGGGCAGATACGCAGTATTTT
>-|TRBV20-1|TRBJ2-7|-
CSAGPLPYEQYF
TGCAGTGCCGGACCATTGCCCTACGAGCAGTACTTC
>-|TRBV18|TRBJ1-2|few
CASSPGNAGGYTF
TGTGCCAGCTCACCAGGCAATGCGGGTGGCTACACCTTC
>-|TRBV30|TRBJ2-2|many
CASPTGNTGELFF
TGTGCCTCCCCGACAGGGAACACCGGGGAGCTGTTTTTT
>-|TRBV4-2|TRBJ1-3|many
CASSQDLPSYSGNTIYF
TGTGCCAGCAGCCAAGATTTGCCCAGTTACTCTGGAAACACCATATATTTT
>-|TRBV20-1|TRBJ1-1|-
CSAGRQLNTEAFF
TGCAGTGCTGGAAGACAGCTGAACACTGAAGCTTTCTTT
>-|TRBV7-9|TRBJ2-7|-
CASRPTLRADYEQYF
TGTGCCAGCAGACCCACCCTCCGGGCTGACTACGAGCAGTACTTC
>-|TRBV7-8|TRBJ2-6|-
CASSHRGGSGANVLTF
TGTGCCAGCAGCCACCGGGGAGGCTCTGGGGCCAACGTCCTGACTTTC
>-|TRBV5-6|TRBJ1-1|-
CASSYGVTATNTEAFF
TGTGCCAGCAGTTATGGGGTGACAGCAACGAACACTGAAGCTTTCTTT
>-|TRBV21-1|TRBJ2-5|-
CASSKSGQETQYF
TGTGCCAGCAGCAAGAGCGGCCAAGAGACCCAGTACTTC
>-|TRBV20-1|TRBJ2-7|-
CSARFIGGSYEQYF
TGCAGTGCTAGGTTTATCGGAGGATCCTACGAGCAGTACTTC
>-|TRBV20-1|TRBJ2-7|many
CSARRSYEQYF
TGCAGTGCCCGACGGTCCTACGAGCAGTACTTC
>-|TRBV12-3/TRBV12-4|TRBJ2-5|few
CASRTGDGRQETQYF
TGTGCCAGCAGGACCGGCGACGGAAGACAAGAGACCCAGTACTTC
>-|TRBV25-1|TRBJ1-1|-
CASSEPGDTEAFF
TGTGCCAGCAGTGAACCTGGGGACACTGAAGCTTTCTTT
>TRBD1|TRBV7-8|TRBJ2-2|-
CASSLSRQGRHTGELFF
TGTGCCAGCAGCTTGTCTAGACAGGGGCGACACACCGGGGAGCTGTTTTTT
>TRBD2|TRBV27|TRBJ2-1|few
CASRPSGLADNEQFF
TGTGCCAGCAGACCCTCGGGACTAGCCGACAATGAGCAGTTCTTC
>-|TRBV21-1|TRBJ1-1|many
CASSKVGDDTEAFF
TGTGCCAGCAGCAAAGTAGGGGATGACACTGAAGCTTTCTTT
>-|TRBV7-2|TRBJ2-5|few
CASSSQFQETQYF
TGTGCCAGCAGCTCTCAATTCCAAGAGACCCAGTACTTC
>TRBD2|TRBV4-1|TRBJ2-1|-
CASSPNSGGTNEQFF
TGCGCCAGCAGCCCGAATAGCGGGGGGACCAATGAGCAGTTCTTC
>TRBD1|TRBV7-2|TRBJ2-5|-
CASSRPDGPTGETQYF
TGTGCCAGCAGCCGGCCGGATGGACCGACAGGGGAGACCCAGTACTTC
>TRBD1|TRBV5-1|TRBJ2-1|many
CASSLAGQGRHEQFF
TGCGCCAGCAGCTTGGCAGGACAGGGTCGCCATGAGCAGTTCTTC
>-|TRBV6-2/TRBV6-3|TRBJ2-5|many
CASTGGETQYF
TGTGCCAGCACCGGGGGAGAGACCCAGTACTTC
>-|TRBV7-3|TRBJ2-1|-
CASSSRGGNEQFF
TGTGCCAGCAGCTCCCGAGGGGGCAATGAGCAGTTCTTC
>TRBD2|TRBV24-1|TRBJ2-5|few
CATSAGLGGETQYF
TGTGCCACCAGTGCTGGACTAGGAGGAGAGACCCAGTACTTC
>-|TRBV18|TRBJ1-1|many
CASSPISDTTEAFF
TGTGCCAGCTCACCAATCTCTGATACCACTGAAGCTTTCTTT
>-|TRBV20-1|TRBJ1-5|few
CSARETVTNQPQHF
TGCAGTGCTAGGGAAACAGTCACCAATCAGCCCCAGCATTTT
>-|TRBV7-9|TRBJ1-2|few
CASSLTGEYGYTF
TGTGCCAGCAGCCTTACGGGGGAGTATGGCTACACCTTC
>-|TRBV10-2|TRBJ2-7|few
CASSPVETPSYEQYF
TGCGCCAGCAGTCCCGTGGAAACGCCTTCCTACGAGCAGTACTTC
>-|TRBV10-3|TRBJ2-2|many
CATRGVGELFF
TGTGCCACCAGGGGGGTCGGGGAGCTGTTTTTT
>-|TRBV12-3/TRBV12-4|TRBJ2-5|many
CASSEDGYQETQYF
TGTGCCAGCAGTGAAGACGGGTACCAAGAGACCCAGTACTTC
>TRBD2|TRBV5-1|TRBJ2-1|-
CASSLDYGTSGTYNEQFF
TGCGCCAGCAGCTTGGACTACGGGACTAGCGGCACCTACAATGAGCAGTTCTTC
>-|TRBV24-1|TRBJ2-2|few
CATSDDGTTNTGELFF
TGTGCCACCAGTGATGACGGGACGACGAACACCGGGGAGCTGTTTTTT
>-|TRBV4-2|TRBJ2-2|-
CASSQVRGATSGELFF
TGTGCCAGCAGCCAAGTCCGCGGGGCTACGAGCGGGGAGCTGTTTTTT
>TRBD2|TRBV25-1|TRBJ2-5|-
CASSPTSGGDQETQYF
TGTGCCAGCAGCCCAACCAGCGGGGGGGACCAAGAGACCCAGTACTTC
>-|TRBV9|TRBJ1-5|few
CASSATDSPYQPQHF
TGTGCCAGCAGCGCAACGGACAGCCCCTATCAGCCCCAGCATTTT
>-|TRBV15|TRBJ2-3|-
CATSRDFGITDTQYF
TGTGCCACCAGCAGAGATTTCGGGATCACAGATACGCAGTATTTT
>-|TRBV11-2|TRBJ2-1|-
CASRAFVKLYNEQFF
TGTGCCAGCAGGGCGTTTGTGAAACTGTACAATGAGCAGTTCTTC
>-|TRBV7-2|TRBJ1-1|few
CASSFPYGGSTEAFF
TGTGCCAGCAGTTTCCCTTATGGGGGGAGCACTGAAGCTTTCTTT
>TRBD2|TRBV12-3/TRBV12-4|TRBJ2-5|-
CASSLGLAGLETQYF
TGTGCCAGCAGCCTCGGACTAGCGGGGTTAGAGACCCAGTACTTC
>-|TRBV6-5|TRBJ2-5|many
CASSSQGETQYF
TGTGCCAGCAGTTCCCAGGGGGAGACCCAGTACTTC